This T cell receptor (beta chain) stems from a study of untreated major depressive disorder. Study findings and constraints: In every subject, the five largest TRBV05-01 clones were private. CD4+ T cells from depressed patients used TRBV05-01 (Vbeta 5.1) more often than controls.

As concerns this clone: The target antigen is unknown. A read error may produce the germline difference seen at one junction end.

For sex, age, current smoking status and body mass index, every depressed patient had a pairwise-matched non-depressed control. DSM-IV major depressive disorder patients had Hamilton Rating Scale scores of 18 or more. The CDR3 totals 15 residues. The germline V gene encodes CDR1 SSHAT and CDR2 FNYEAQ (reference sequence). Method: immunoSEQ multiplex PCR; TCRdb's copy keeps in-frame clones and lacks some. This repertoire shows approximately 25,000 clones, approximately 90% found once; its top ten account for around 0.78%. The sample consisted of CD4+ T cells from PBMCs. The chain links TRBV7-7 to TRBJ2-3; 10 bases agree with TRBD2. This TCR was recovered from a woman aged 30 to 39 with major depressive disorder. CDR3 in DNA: TGTGCTAGCAGCTTAGGGACTAGCGTAACAGATACGCAGTATTTT. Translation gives CASSLGTSVTDTQYF.